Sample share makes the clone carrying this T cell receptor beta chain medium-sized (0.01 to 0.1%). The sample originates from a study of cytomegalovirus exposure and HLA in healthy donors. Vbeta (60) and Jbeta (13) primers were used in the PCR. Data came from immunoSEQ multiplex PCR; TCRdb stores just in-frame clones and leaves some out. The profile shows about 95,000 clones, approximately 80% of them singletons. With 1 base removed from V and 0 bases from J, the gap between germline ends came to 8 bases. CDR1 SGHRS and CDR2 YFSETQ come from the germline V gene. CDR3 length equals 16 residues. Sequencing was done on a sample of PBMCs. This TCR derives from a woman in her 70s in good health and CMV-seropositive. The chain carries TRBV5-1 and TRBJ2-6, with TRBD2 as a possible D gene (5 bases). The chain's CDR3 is CASSLTGSSGANVLTF. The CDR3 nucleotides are TGCGCCAGCAGCTTGACGGGGAGCTCTGGGGCCAACGTCCTGACTTTC.